Below, 14 T cell receptor beta chains from the same sample are listed, as sequenced in a study of breast tumors, draining lymph nodes, adjacent tissues. TCRdb re-called the multiplex PCR reads through MiXCR, storing one row per CDR3 protein. The data hold 200,000 to 250,000 distinct CDR3 sequences, with 30% to 35% observed a single time. The lymph nodes were axillary draining lymph nodes from breast cancer patients. Sequences were obtained from axillary lymph node tissue. The receptors originated from a female donor with breast cancer. Some clones in this sample may be carry-over from other donors' samples.

This chain connects TRBV7-3 to TRBJ2-5; either TRBD1 or TRBD2 may fit D (5 bases each). The CDR3 loop spans 11 amino acids. V dropped 6 bases and J dropped 7 bases, with 9 bases sitting between them. Germline loops: CDR1 SGHTA, CDR2 FQGTGA. The CDR3 DNA reads TGTGCCAGCAGTCCGAGGGGGACCCAGTACTTC. Amino acid sequence: CASSPRGTQYF. The entire variable domain, with the rest obtained from reference TRBV7-3 and TRBJ2-5, is as follows: GAGVSQTPSNKVTEKGKYVELRCDPISGHTALYWYRQSLGQGPEFLIYFQGTGAADDSGLPNDRFFAVRPEGSVSTLKIQRTERGDSAVYLCASSPRGTQYFGPGTRLLVL.

This sequence joins TRBV20-1 and TRBJ1-1, with D possibly matching TRBD1 (5 bases). Germline CDR1 and CDR2: DFQATT and SNEGSKA (reference sequence). CDR3 length equals 14 residues. The germline V and J ends were trimmed by 6 bases and 1 base, with 15 bases remaining between them. CDR3 bases: TGCAGTGCAAGGACACCCGTGGGGAACACTGAAGCTTTCTTT. Translating it yields CSARTPVGNTEAFF.

The CDR3 sequence: CASSLRTLSPGNIQYF. The CDR3 DNA follows: TGTGCCAGCAGCTTAAGGACCCTGAGTCCGGGGAACATTCAGTACTTC. This chain links TRBV7-2 with TRBJ2-4; D is possibly TRBD2 (5 bases). CDR1 and CDR2 (germline): SGHTA, FQGNSA. Trimming left V 2 bases short and J 7 bases short, with 18 bases between. This CDR3 contains 16 residues. Supplemented by reference TRBV7-2 and TRBJ2-4, the full variable domain reads GAGVSQSPSNKVTEKGKDVELRCDPISGHTALYWYRQSLGQGLEFLIYFQGNSAPDKSGLPSDRFSAERTGGSVSTLTIQRTQQEDSAVYLCASSLRTLSPGNIQYFGAGTRLSVL.

The table lists this clonotype with many counts. This chain links TRBV19 with TRBJ2-5; no definite D call. The CDR3 sequence is 14 residues long. Germline values: CDR1 LNHDA, CDR2 SQIVND (reference sequence). Trimming pared 1 base from V and 5 bases from J, leaving 11 bases between. DNA for the CDR3: TGTGCCAGTAGTATAGGGGCAGGTTCGGAGACCCAGTACTTC. This translates into CASSIGAGSETQYF.

Ten or more counts support this clonotype. The V and J genes are TRBV9 and TRBJ1-4, with TRBD1 matching 7 bases. The CDR3 is 14 amino acids. V was pared by 3 bases and J by 7 bases, with 6 bases of the junction left unmatched. Germline loops: CDR1 SGDLS, CDR2 YYNGEE. The DNA for the CDR3 is TGTGCCAGCAGCGGACAGGGTTCCGGTGAAAAACTGTTTTTT. It translates to CASSGQGSGEKLFF.

The chain carries TRBV6-2 or TRBV6-3 and TRBJ2-3; 14 nucleotides line up with TRBD2. CDR3 length equals 18 residues. J was trimmed by 5 bases and V by 2 bases; bases with no gene match: 9. Per germline, CDR1 MNHEY and CDR2 SVGEGT. CDR3 bases: TGTGCCAGCAGTTACGACGGGACTAGCGGGGGTTGGAGAGATACGCAGTATTTT. Translated: CASSYDGTSGGWRDTQYF.

CDR3 in amino acids: CASSPEEGPKGTPLTLSEQYF. CDR3 coding DNA: TGTGCCAGCAGCCCAGAAGAGGGGCCCAAAGGGACACCCCTAACCCTGTCAGAGCAGTACTTC. V is TRBV7-9 and J is TRBJ2-7; D is perhaps TRBD1 (6 bases). Deletions cut 5 bases from V and 7 bases from J, with 39 bases between. There are 21 residues in the CDR3. Looked up from germline, CDR1 is SEHNR and CDR2 is FQNEAQ (reference sequence).

The chain is built from TRBV6-6 and TRBJ2-3, with 11 bases identical to TRBD2. Germline CDR1 and CDR2: MNHNY and SVGAGI (reference sequence). The CDR3 runs 17 residues. The junction had 5 bases not matched to a gene; V was cut back by 2 bases and J by 1 base. DNA of the CDR3: TGTGCCAGCAGTTACCCTCTAGCGGGGGGCCGCACAGATACGCAGTATTTT. Its translation: CASSYPLAGGRTDTQYF.

This clonotype showed up many times. The CDR3 DNA reads TGCAGTGCTAGCCGACAGGGGACCCGACAAGAGACCCAGTACTTC. It is translated as CSASRQGTRQETQYF. V and J are TRBV20-1 and TRBJ2-5, with TRBD1 matching over 8 bases. Germline V gives CDR1 DFQATT, CDR2 SNEGSKA (reference sequence). This CDR3 has 15 residues. J was trimmed by 2 bases and V by 3 bases; bases with no gene match: 8.

As for this clonotype: A much larger clone sits a single nucleotide away, making a read error possible. This rearrangement joins TRBV6-6 to TRBJ1-2; D remains ambiguous. Germline assignment: CDR1 MNHNY and CDR2 SVGAGI (reference sequence). The CDR3 consists of 13 residues. The germline V and J ends were trimmed by 9 bases and 4 bases, with 15 bases remaining between them. As DNA, the CDR3 is TGTGCCAGAAGTGAAGGGTCCGTCTATGGCTACACCTTC. The encoded protein is CARSEGSVYGYTF.

Turning to this clonotype: This may come from a read error, since a much larger clone is one base off. The V and J genes are TRBV9 and TRBJ1-2; D unclear. Germline loops: CDR1 SGDLS, CDR2 YYNGEE. The CDR3 has 15 residues. The CDR3 DNA follows: TGTGCCAGCAGCGTAGCTTCTTCGGTGAACTATGGCTCCACCTTC. This sequence encodes CASSVASSVNYGSTF.

This clonotype came up many times. The chain has TRBV20-1 and TRBJ2-7; 9 bases agree with TRBD2. V lost 6 bases, J lost 1 base, and 7 bases stayed unmatched. Germline lookup yields CDR1 DFQATT and CDR2 SNEGSKA (reference sequence). This CDR3 has 14 amino acids. This CDR3 is CSADPSGASYEQYF. CDR3 nucleotide sequence: TGCAGTGCGGACCCTAGCGGGGCTTCCTACGAGCAGTACTTC.

This clonotype was detected ten times or more. The V and J genes are TRBV30 and TRBJ2-5; tentative D call: TRBD2 (6 bases). V was cut by 1 base and J by 7 bases, with 16 bases left in between. Germline V lookup: CDR1 GTSNPN, CDR2 SVGIG (reference sequence). The CDR3 runs to 14 residues. DNA for the CDR3: TGTGCCTGGAGTGGCTCCGGGACTCGGGCGACCCAGTACTTC. Translated: CAWSGSGTRATQYF.

The sample holds many counts of this clonotype. J is TRBJ2-3 and V is TRBV4-1; 11 bases line up with TRBD2. Germline V lookup: CDR1 MGHRA, CDR2 YSYEKL. There are 18 residues in the CDR3. After removal of 4 bases from V and 8 bases from J, the junction contained 17 bases not matched to a gene. CDR3: CASSPLRISGRATGTQYF. CDR3 sequence (DNA): TGCGCCAGCAGCCCCCTGAGGATTAGCGGGAGGGCGACGGGTACGCAGTATTTT.